The 10 T cell receptor beta chains presented below share a single source sample, sequenced in a study of shared clonotypes between healthy human individuals. Assay: immunoSEQ multiplex PCR; the TCRdb copy retains only in-frame clones and omits some. The sample yields 400,000 to 600,000 clones, nearly 80% seen once. The material sequenced was PBMCs. Source of these receptors: a woman between 40 and 50 years old in good health. Some clones in this sample may be carry-over from other donors' samples.

This clone has more than one count but fewer than ten. Other DNA sequences in this specimen translate into the identical CDR3. The V and J genes are TRBV9 and TRBJ2-7; TRBD2 agrees at 11 bases. CDR1 is SGDLS and CDR2 is YYNGEE in the germline V gene. V was pared by 3 bases and J by 3 bases, with 2 bases of the junction left unmatched. This CDR3 has 14 amino acids. CDR3: CASSAGTSGYEQYF. DNA of the CDR3: TGTGCCAGCAGCGCCGGGACTAGCGGCTACGAGCAGTACTTC.

The chain couples TRBV5-5 to TRBJ1-1, with D tentatively TRBD1 (5 bases). Germline V gene data show CDR1 as SGHKS and CDR2 as YYEKEE (reference sequence). Trimming removed 3 bases from V and 2 bases from J, with 17 bases in between. The CDR3 loop spans 16 amino acids. The CDR3 coding sequence is TGTGCCAGCAGCTCCACGGGGGGACTCCTTAACACTGAAGCTTTCTTT. Residues: CASSSTGGLLNTEAFF.

This chain connects TRBV11-1 to TRBJ2-3; the D gene is possibly TRBD2 (5 bases). V lost 3 bases and J 3 bases, leaving 10 bases between the germline ends. Germline V gene sequence: CDR1 SGHAT, CDR2 FQDESV (reference sequence). This CDR3 contains 14 residues. In DNA, the CDR3 is TGTGCCAGCAGCTTGAGGGCTGCGACAGATACGCAGTATTTT. It yields the protein CASSLRAATDTQYF.

The gene calls are TRBV28 and TRBJ1-2; 9 nucleotides agree with TRBD1. Per germline, CDR1 MDHEN and CDR2 SYDVKM. The CDR3 spans 15 residues. The junction had 7 bases not matched to a gene; V was cut back by 4 bases and J by 4 bases. CDR3 coding DNA: TGTGCCAGCAGTTCATCTTGGACAGGGGCCTATGGCTACACCTTC. Translation gives CASSSSWTGAYGYTF.

In this sample, this clone turned up once. Other DNA sequences from this sample encode an identical CDR3 as well. The gene calls are TRBV7-2 and TRBJ2-7; no clear D. The CDR3 totals 12 residues. The V end was cut by 3 bases, the J end by 2 bases, with 5 bases between. Germline CDR1 and CDR2: SGHTA and FQGNSA. Written as DNA, the CDR3 is TGTGCCAGCAGCTTGCGCCCCTACGAGCAGTACTTC. Translation gives CASSLRPYEQYF. The full variable domain, its missing parts supplied by reference TRBV7-2 and TRBJ2-7, is GAGVSQSPSNKVTEKGKDVELRCDPISGHTALYWYRQSLGQGLEFLIYFQGNSAPDKSGLPSDRFSAERTGGSVSTLTIQRTQQEDSAVYLCASSLRPYEQYFGPGTRLTVT.

The chain is built from TRBV5-6 and TRBJ1-4, with D possibly being TRBD1 (5 bases). V dropped 0 bases and J dropped 6 bases, with 12 bases sitting between them. The germline V gene has CDR1 SGHDT and CDR2 YYEEEE. This CDR3 is built from 15 residues. Written as DNA, the CDR3 is TGTGCCAGCAGCTTGGTTGGCAGGGACGATGAAAAACTGTTTTTT. Its translation: CASSLVGRDDEKLFF. The variable domain in full, with the rest retrieved from reference TRBV5-6 and TRBJ1-4, is DAGVTQSPTHLIKTRGQQVTLRCSPKSGHDTVSWYQQALGQGPQFIFQYYEEEERQRGNFPDRFSGHQFPNYSSELNVNALLLGDSALYLCASSLVGRDDEKLFFGSGTQLSVL.

V is TRBV29-1 and J is TRBJ1-2; D is unclear. Per the germline V gene, CDR1 is SQVTM and CDR2 is ANQGSEA. Trimming stripped 7 bases from V and 8 bases from J, with 14 bases between. The CDR3 has 11 amino acids. The CDR3 nucleotides are TGCAGCGCTAGACACCGTGAAGGCTACACCTTC. This codes for CSARHREGYTF.

The gene calls are TRBV21-1 and TRBJ1-1; the tabulated D call, TRBD1, remains unverified against the DNA. TRBV21-1 is noted as a pseudogene. The CDR3 totals 14 residues. CDR3 residues: CASSLDRPNTEAFF. The CDR3 coding sequence is TGTGCCAGCAGTCTGGACAGGCCGAACACTGAAGCTTTCTTT.

This sequence joins TRBV29-1 and TRBJ2-1; no reliable D call. CDR1 and CDR2 (germline): SQVTM, ANQGSEA. Trimming took off 5 bases at V and 5 bases at J, with 4 bases between the two ends. The CDR3 sequence is 10 residues long. The CDR3 here is CSVSDNEQFF. CDR3 in DNA: TGCAGCGTTTCTGACAATGAGCAGTTCTTC.

V gene TRBV6-1 combines with J gene TRBJ2-7; 12 bases line up with TRBD1. Trimming removed 6 bases from V and 6 bases from J; junction bases left unmatched: 9. The CDR3 has 15 amino acids. Germline CDR1 and CDR2: MNHNS and SASEGT. CDR3: CASSSQGTGGVEQYF. CDR3 DNA: TGTGCCAGCAGCTCCCAGGGGACAGGGGGCGTCGAGCAGTACTTC.